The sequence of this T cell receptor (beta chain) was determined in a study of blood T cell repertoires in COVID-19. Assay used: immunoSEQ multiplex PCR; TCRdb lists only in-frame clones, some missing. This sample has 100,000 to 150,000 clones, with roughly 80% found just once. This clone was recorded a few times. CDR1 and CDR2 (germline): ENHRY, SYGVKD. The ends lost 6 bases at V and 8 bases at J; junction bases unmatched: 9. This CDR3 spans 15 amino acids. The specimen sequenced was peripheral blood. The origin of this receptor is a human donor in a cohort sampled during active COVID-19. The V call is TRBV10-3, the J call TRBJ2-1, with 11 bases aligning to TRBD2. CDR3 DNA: TGTGCCATCAGGCTAGCGGGGGGAGATGTAGATGAGCAGTTCTTC. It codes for CAIRLAGGDVDEQFF.